Following are 5 T cell receptor beta chains from one sample sequenced in a study of blood T cell repertoires in COVID-19. Sequenced by immunoSEQ multiplex PCR; TCRdb stores in-frame clones only, minus some. The table has fewer than 350,000 clones, approximately 90% seen once. The source material was PBMCs or T cells enriched from blood (not recorded which). Every receptor here comes from a middle-aged woman who had recovered from COVID-19.

The CDR3 here is CASQRRGLDIQYF. For the CDR3, the DNA is TGTGCCAGCCAAAGGAGGGGACTTGACATTCAGTACTTC. V and J are TRBV12-3 or TRBV12-4 and TRBJ2-4; D is perhaps TRBD2 (6 bases). Trimming cost V 8 bases and J 8 bases, with 16 bases left between them. This CDR3 has 13 residues.

This sequence joins TRBV7-9 and TRBJ2-5; D not certain. Trimming shortened V by 6 bases and J by 5 bases, and 13 bases separated the two germline ends. CDR3 length equals 13 residues. Germline CDR1 and CDR2: SEHNR and FQNEAQ (reference sequence). CDR3 DNA: TGTGCCAGCAGGTTGGCAGGAGTTGAGACCCAGTACTTC. Translated: CASRLAGVETQYF.

The chain joins TRBV30 to TRBJ2-7; 8 positions agree with TRBD2. The CDR3 contains 14 residues. CDR1 is GTSNPN and CDR2 is SVGIG in the germline V gene (reference sequence). V was clipped by 1 base and J by 4 bases; unmatched bases: 6. This chain's CDR3 is CAWSAGLVGYEQYF. The CDR3, as DNA: TGTGCCTGGAGTGCGGGACTAGTAGGTTACGAGCAGTACTTC.

V gene TRBV3-1 (or the pseudogene TRBV3-2) combines with J gene TRBJ1-2; weak D call: TRBD1 (5 bases). Per the germline V gene, CDR1 is LGHDT and CDR2 is YNNKEL (reference sequence). The V and J ends lost 4 bases and 4 bases respectively, with 19 bases between them. CDR3 length equals 16 residues. DNA of the CDR3: TGTGCCAGCAGCCCCCATGGGAGGGGTACGGGCTATGGCTACACCTTC. Encoded protein: CASSPHGRGTGYGYTF.

This chain uses TRBV11-3 with TRBJ1-1; 10 bases map to TRBD1. Germline CDR1 is SGHNT and CDR2 is YENEEA. The CDR3 length is 15 residues. V shed 0 bases and J 5 bases; nucleotides not matched to a gene: 3. CDR3 DNA: TGTGCCAGCAGCTTAGATGGGACAGGGGCTACTGAAGCTTTCTTT. It is translated as CASSLDGTGATEAFF.